This T cell receptor (beta chain) was obtained from a study of technical replicates of blood from a few donors. Clones were read by immunoSEQ multiplex PCR, and TCRdb kept only the in-frame ones, dropping some. The sample has about 74,000 clones, approximately 95% seen once. The germline V gene encodes CDR1 MNHNS and CDR2 SASEGT. This CDR3 region has 16 residues. Losses at the gene ends were 2 bases for V and 1 base for J; bases not matched to a gene: 5. Sequenced sample: T cells isolated from PBMCs. The TCR comes from a human donor in good health. The chain carries TRBV6-1 and TRBJ1-5; 7 positions match TRBD1. CDR3 sequence reads: CASSESGRGSNQPQHF. CDR3 nucleotide sequence: TGTGCCAGCAGTGAAAGTGGCAGGGGGAGCAATCAGCCCCAGCATTTT.